This T cell receptor (beta chain) was recorded in a study of blood T cell repertoires in COVID-19. Study in general: COVID-19 samples collected from the United States, Italy and Spain covered acute and convalescent phases. Nucleic acid was either cDNA or gDNA, and it came from T cells, B-cell-depleted T cells, or PBMCs.

Methods used by the authors: Estimation of nucleated cell counts was performed using reference gene primer amplification. Assay: immunoSEQ multiplex PCR; the TCRdb copy retains only in-frame clones and omits some. D and trimming come from the DNA, and the V and J calls and clone size come from that table. The sample has more than 110,000 clones, about 87% seen once. CDR1 MNHEY and CDR2 SMNVEV come from the germline V gene (reference sequence). V was clipped by 6 bases and J by 2 bases; unmatched bases: 11. There are 16 residues in the CDR3. Sample: peripheral blood. The genes are TRBV27 and TRBJ2-3; TRBD1 matches at 7 bases. This clonotype originated in a human donor in a cohort sampled during active COVID-19. DNA of the CDR3: TGTGCCAGCAGCCCCAGGTTGGGACAGATCACAGATACGCAGTATTTT. Protein: CASSPRLGQITDTQYF.